A single sample is the source of the 32 T cell receptor beta chains below, sequenced in a study of cytomegalovirus exposure and HLA in healthy donors. Primers: 60 Vbeta forward and 13 Jbeta reverse. TCRdb keeps only in-frame clones here, not all; method: immunoSEQ multiplex PCR. The table includes roughly 93,000 clones, around 76% detected once. Sequences were obtained from PBMCs. The receptors shown here come from a man aged 25 to 45 in good health and CMV-seronegative.

This clone was seen only a few times. The V and J genes are TRBV10-3 and TRBJ1-1; a possible D gene is TRBD1 (6 bases). V lost 3 bases, J lost 0 bases, and 11 bases lay in between. This CDR3 spans 15 amino acids. In germline, CDR1 is ENHRY, CDR2 SYGVKD. CDR3 nucleotides: TGTGCCATCAGTGACGCTACAGGGCTGAACACTGAAGCTTTCTTT. Translating it yields CAISDATGLNTEAFF.

This clone came up once. V is TRBV11-2 and J is TRBJ2-5, with D tentatively TRBD2 (6 bases). The V gene's germline CDR1 is SGHAT and CDR2 FQNNGV. Deletions cut 5 bases from V and 1 base from J, with 11 bases between. This CDR3 spans 14 amino acids. CDR3 protein: CASSDPGLQETQYF. For the CDR3, the DNA is TGTGCCAGCAGCGACCCGGGACTCCAAGAGACCCAGTACTTC. Full variable domain (missing parts from reference TRBV11-2 and TRBJ2-5): EAGVAQSPRYKIIEKRQSVAFWCNPISGHATLYWYQQILGQGPKLLIQFQNNGVVDDSQLPKDRFSAERLKGVDSTLKIQPAKLEDSAVYLCASSDPGLQETQYFGPGTRLLVL.

The chain recombines TRBV5-6 with TRBJ1-2; D not resolved. Trimming shortened V by 1 base and J by 4 bases, and 14 bases separated the two germline ends. CDR3 length equals 15 residues. The germline gives CDR1 SGHDT, CDR2 YYEEEE. The CDR3 sequence is CASSLTPTGFYGYTF. As DNA, the CDR3 is TGTGCCAGCAGCTTGACCCCTACGGGGTTCTATGGCTACACCTTC.

The chain has TRBV14 and TRBJ1-5, with TRBD1 matching 7 bases. CDR1 is SGHDN and CDR2 is FVKESK in the germline V gene. This CDR3 has 18 residues. V dropped 0 bases and J dropped 0; count of bases not matched to a gene: 8. CDR3 residues: CASSQERTGDDSNQPQHF. For the CDR3, the DNA is TGTGCCAGCAGCCAAGAACGGACAGGCGACGATAGCAATCAGCCCCAGCATTTT.

V and J are TRBV14 and TRBJ2-1, with 10 bases fitting TRBD2. Germline CDR1 and CDR2: SGHDN and FVKESK. This CDR3 has 17 amino acids. V lost 2 bases to trimming and J lost 5 bases; unmatched junction nucleotides: 9. CDR3 sequence: CASSQPRERGGHNEQFF. In nucleotides, the CDR3 is TGTGCCAGCAGCCAACCCCGGGAGCGGGGGGGCCACAATGAGCAGTTCTTC.

The chain recombines TRBV5-4 with TRBJ2-1, with 7 bases fitting TRBD1. Germline V gives CDR1 SGHNT, CDR2 YYREEE (reference sequence). The V gene end was trimmed by 0 bases and the J gene end by 7 bases; junction bases not matched to a gene: 10. CDR3 length: 16 amino acids. Here the CDR3 DNA reads TGTGCCAGCAGCTTGGCAACAGGGGCGCGGGTGAATGAGCAGTTCTTC. This gives the protein CASSLATGARVNEQFF.

The chain joins TRBV29-1 to TRBJ2-7; D remains ambiguous. This CDR3 is 11 amino acids long. The germline V gene encodes CDR1 SQVTM and CDR2 ANQGSEA. V was clipped by 2 bases and J by 0 bases, with 2 bases between them. CDR3 protein: CSVEHSYEQYF. The CDR3 bases are TGCAGCGTTGAACACTCCTACGAGCAGTACTTC.

The chain uses TRBV5-4 and TRBJ2-5; 14 bases line up with TRBD2. Germline lookup yields CDR1 SGHNT and CDR2 YYREEE (reference sequence). The CDR3 extends over 17 amino acids. V lost 0 bases and J lost 2; bases outside the gene matches: 3. CDR3 region: CASSLGGTSGGQETQYF. In DNA, the CDR3 is TGTGCCAGCAGCTTGGGGGGGACTAGCGGGGGACAAGAGACCCAGTACTTC.

This chain links TRBV14 with TRBJ2-2; TRBD2 matches at 11 bases. V lost 9 bases to trimming and J lost 4 bases; unmatched junction nucleotides: 4. The CDR3 contains 14 residues. CDR1 SGHDN and CDR2 FVKESK come from the germline V gene. The CDR3 protein is CASSGRAFTGELFF. CDR3 nucleotides: TGTGCCAGTAGCGGGAGGGCCTTCACCGGGGAGCTGTTTTTT.

The chain combines TRBV11-2 with TRBJ2-2, with 7 positions matching TRBD1. In germline, CDR1 is SGHAT, CDR2 FQNNGV. V lost 2 bases and J lost 3; bases outside the gene matches: 6. This CDR3 contains 16 residues. CDR3 in DNA: TGTGCCAGCAGCTTAACCCCGGGACAGTACACCGGGGAGCTGTTTTTT. Translated, it gives CASSLTPGQYTGELFF.

The chain joins TRBV18 to TRBJ2-1, with D perhaps TRBD1 (5 bases). The CDR3 is made up of 15 amino acids. Trimming shortened V by 2 bases and J by 12 bases, and 20 bases separated the two germline ends. The germline V gene has CDR1 KGHSH and CDR2 LQKENI. This chain's CDR3 is CASSPGARLRKGQFF. The CDR3 DNA sequence: TGTGCCAGCTCACCAGGGGCCCGCCTTCGAAAAGGGCAGTTCTTC. Full variable domain (rest looked up from reference TRBV18 and TRBJ2-1): NAGVMQNPRHLVRRRGQEARLRCSPMKGHSHVYWYRQLPEEGLKFMVYLQKENIIDESGMPKERFSAEFPKEGPSILRIQQVVRGDSAAYFCASSPGARLRKGQFFGPGTRLTVL.

The chain recombines TRBV5-1 with TRBJ2-3; possible D gene TRBD2, 6 bases. The CDR3 covers 15 residues. Germline V lookup: CDR1 SGHRS, CDR2 YFSETQ. V was trimmed by 2 bases and J by 1 base, leaving 11 bases between them. The CDR3 region is CASSLGPGGTDTQYF. The CDR3 DNA reads as TGCGCCAGCAGCTTAGGACCGGGAGGCACAGATACGCAGTATTTT.

This chain joins TRBV6-5 and TRBJ1-3; 7 bases match TRBD1. CDR3 size: 14 residues. The trim removed 5 bases at V and 4 bases at J, leaving 5 bases unmatched. Germline-derived CDR1 and CDR2 are MNHEY and SVGAGI. The CDR3 reads CASSPGQAGNTIYF. Written as DNA, the CDR3 is TGTGCCAGCAGTCCCGGACAGGCCGGAAACACCATATATTTT.

V and J are TRBV6-5 and TRBJ1-4; D gene uncertain. Trimming took off 0 bases at V and 3 bases at J, with 8 bases between the two ends. This CDR3 comprises 15 residues. CDR1 MNHEY and CDR2 SVGAGI come from the germline V gene. The CDR3 loop is CASSYSERPNEKLFF. The DNA of the CDR3 is TGTGCCAGCAGTTACTCTGAGCGACCTAATGAAAAACTGTTTTTT.

This chain links TRBV5-1 with TRBJ1-1; tentatively, D is TRBD1 (6 bases). V lost 2 bases to trimming and J lost 5 bases, with 19 bases between them. The length of the CDR3 is 16 residues. The V gene's germline CDR1 is SGHRS and CDR2 YFSETQ. CDR3 sequence: CASSFQRRDTGTEAFF. CDR3 sequence (DNA): TGCGCCAGCAGCTTTCAACGCCGGGACACGGGAACTGAAGCTTTCTTT.

The chain combines TRBV19 with TRBJ2-1, with 11 bases aligning to TRBD2. V lost 5 bases to trimming and J lost 3 bases; unmatched junction nucleotides: 9. This CDR3 contains 17 residues. In germline, CDR1 is LNHDA, CDR2 SQIVND (reference sequence). The CDR3 DNA follows: TGTGCCAGTAGTTCATTAGCGGGGGGGCCGTTCTACAATGAGCAGTTCTTC. It encodes CASSSLAGGPFYNEQFF.

This chain joins TRBV11-1 and TRBJ1-2; 7 nucleotides line up with TRBD1. The V and J ends lost 4 bases and 4 bases, in that order; junction bases with no gene match: 6. Germline V gene data show CDR1 as SGHAT and CDR2 as FQDESV (reference sequence). The CDR3 sequence is 14 residues long. In DNA form, the CDR3 reads TGTGCCAGCAGCTCGACACACAGGGGCTATGGCTACACCTTC. Translated, it gives CASSSTHRGYGYTF.

This clone showed up just a few times. The J gene is TRBJ1-3, the V gene TRBV12-5, with D possibly TRBD1 on 6 matching bases. Deletions cut 2 bases from V and 0 bases from J, with 8 bases between. The CDR3 consists of 15 residues. Germline loops: CDR1 LGHNT, CDR2 FRNRAP. The CDR3 region is CASGLRGSSGNTIYF. DNA of the CDR3: TGTGCTAGTGGTTTGAGGGGGAGCTCTGGAAACACCATATATTTT.

This clone was counted between two and nine times. This sequence joins TRBV6-6 and TRBJ2-7; a weak D match, TRBD1 (6 bases). The CDR3 extends over 14 amino acids. With 0 bases removed from V and 2 bases from J, the gap between germline ends came to 8 bases. In germline, CDR1 is MNHNY, CDR2 SVGAGI (reference sequence). This CDR3 reads CASSYSQGTYEQYV. CDR3 DNA sequence: TGTGCCAGCAGTTACTCACAGGGTACCTACGAGCAGTACGTC.

The V call is TRBV19, the J call TRBJ1-5, with 7 positions matching TRBD1. Germline lookup yields CDR1 LNHDA and CDR2 SQIVND (reference sequence). V shed 3 bases, J shed 9 bases, and the junction held 8 bases outside the gene matches. The CDR3 loop spans 14 amino acids. This chain's CDR3 is CASSMGQPVSPQHF. The DNA for the CDR3 is TGTGCCAGTAGTATGGGACAGCCGGTTTCGCCCCAGCATTTT.

J is TRBJ2-1 and V is TRBV4-2; the match to TRBD2 covers 9 bases. The CDR3 has 16 amino acids. Germline trimming cut 0 bases from V and 3 bases from J; bases unmatched to any gene: 3. Germline loops: CDR1 LGHNA, CDR2 YNFKEQ. The CDR3 nucleotides are TGTGCCAGCAGCCAAGAGGTAGCGGGAGTCTACAATGAGCAGTTCTTC. The encoded protein is CASSQEVAGVYNEQFF.

The chain uses TRBV19 and TRBJ1-2; 11 nucleotides match TRBD1. V lost 2 bases to trimming and J lost 6 bases; unmatched junction nucleotides: 8. The CDR3 length is 16 residues. Germline V gene sequence: CDR1 LNHDA, CDR2 SQIVND (reference sequence). In nucleotides, the CDR3 is TGTGCCAGTAGTATAAACCGGGACAGGGGGTACGATGGCTACACCTTC. This sequence encodes CASSINRDRGYDGYTF.

This clone occurred a few times. This chain joins TRBV27 and TRBJ2-1; 11 bases agree with TRBD2. CDR1 and CDR2 from the germline V gene are MNHEY and SMNVEV (reference sequence). The CDR3 sequence is 14 residues long. V shed 6 bases, J shed 6 bases, and the junction held 4 bases outside the gene matches. For the CDR3, the DNA is TGTGCCAGCAGGGAACTAGCGGGAGTCAATGAGCAGTTCTTC. This sequence encodes CASRELAGVNEQFF.

V and J are TRBV2 and TRBJ2-7, with D tentatively TRBD2 (5 bases). The CDR3 extends over 14 amino acids. Germline V gene data show CDR1 as SNHLY and CDR2 as FYNNEI. The V end lost 3 bases, the J end lost 6 bases, and 15 bases lay between the germline ends. The CDR3 loop is CASSDLRGNIEQYF. CDR3 sequence (DNA): TGTGCCAGCAGTGATCTTCGGGGTAACATCGAGCAGTACTTC.

The chain couples TRBV15 to TRBJ2-3; 8 bases match TRBD2. With V trimmed by 6 bases and J by 2 bases, 13 bases remained unmatched. CDR1 and CDR2 (germline): LNHNV, YYDKDF (reference sequence). CDR3 length equals 17 residues. The CDR3: CATSPGQLAEFTDTQYF. The CDR3 DNA reads TGTGCCACCAGTCCCGGGCAACTAGCGGAATTCACAGATACGCAGTATTTT. The full variable domain, in which reference TRBV15 and TRBJ2-3 provide the parts outside the CDR3, is DAMVIQNPRYQVTQFGKPVTLSCSQTLNHNVMYWYQQKSSQAPKLLFHYYDKDFNNEADTPDNFQSRRPNTSFCFLDIRSPGLGDTAMYLCATSPGQLAEFTDTQYFGPGTRLTVL.

This chain uses TRBV9 with TRBJ2-6; D unresolved. CDR1 and CDR2 from the germline V gene are SGDLS and YYNGEE. The CDR3 is made up of 13 amino acids. V lost 4 bases and J 7 bases, leaving 9 bases between the germline ends. CDR3 sequence: CASSNSFANVLTF. As DNA, the CDR3 is TGTGCCAGCAGCAACTCTTTTGCCAACGTCCTGACTTTC.

Only one count was recorded for this clone. The chain uses TRBV12-5 and TRBJ1-6; D might be TRBD1 (6 bases). V lost 0 bases to trimming and J lost 7 bases, with 16 bases between them. The germline V gene encodes CDR1 LGHNT and CDR2 FRNRAP. The CDR3 runs 17 residues. CDR3 nucleotides: TGTGCTAGTGGTTTGGTGCAGGGGCTCCTATCCAATTCACCCCTCCACTTT. Amino acids: CASGLVQGLLSNSPLHF.

V usage is TRBV5-1 and J usage is TRBJ2-5; D unresolved. The germline V gene encodes CDR1 SGHRS and CDR2 YFSETQ. This CDR3 region has 16 residues. The V end was cut by 0 bases, the J end by 0 bases, with 12 bases between. The CDR3 reads CASSLAWRNNQETQYF. The CDR3 nucleotides read TGCGCCAGCAGCTTGGCCTGGCGGAATAACCAAGAGACCCAGTACTTC.

The V and J genes are TRBV27 and TRBJ2-1; the match to TRBD1 covers 9 bases. This CDR3 region has 17 residues. Trimming cost V 7 bases and J 1 base; bases outside gene matches: 11. Germline-derived CDR1 and CDR2 are MNHEY and SMNVEV (reference sequence). The chain's CDR3 is CASTDPPGTGSYNEQFF. In nucleotides, the CDR3 is TGTGCCAGCACTGATCCCCCCGGGACAGGGTCCTACAATGAGCAGTTCTTC.

Only one count was recorded for this clone. The chain carries TRBV5-4 and TRBJ1-2; 10 bases are shared with TRBD1. CDR3 size: 14 residues. Germline V gives CDR1 SGHNT, CDR2 YYREEE (reference sequence). J was trimmed by 7 bases and V by 3 bases; bases with no gene match: 6. CDR3 loop: CASSWDRGSSGYTF. In nucleotides, the CDR3 is TGTGCCAGCAGCTGGGACAGGGGCTCCAGTGGCTACACCTTC.

The V and J genes are TRBV20-1 and TRBJ2-3; D ambiguous. V was pared by 1 base and J by 6 bases, with 5 bases between. The CDR3 totals 11 residues. Germline V gene sequence: CDR1 DFQATT, CDR2 SNEGSKA (reference sequence). The CDR3 sequence: CSARARDTQYF. CDR3 coding DNA: TGCAGTGCTAGAGCCAGGGATACGCAGTATTTT.

This chain connects TRBV27 to TRBJ1-1; D not resolved. The CDR3 has 13 amino acids. The ends were cut back, 5 bases at V and 1 base at J, with 8 bases in the middle. Germline lookup yields CDR1 MNHEY and CDR2 SMNVEV (reference sequence). The CDR3 spells CASSMLGNTEAFF. In DNA, the CDR3 is TGTGCCAGCAGTATGCTCGGGAACACTGAAGCTTTCTTT.